Each of the 21 T cell receptor beta chains below was sequenced from the same sample in a study of response to subunit inactivated influenza vaccine. TCRdb called the RT-PCR reads again in MiXCR, with one record for every CDR3 protein. The sample records about 780,000 distinct CDR3 sequences, about 18% being singletons. Sequencing used PBMCs from blood, obtained roughly 5 days after vaccination. The receptors shown here come from a man between 50 and 59 years old who received an inactivated influenza vaccine.

The CDR3 DNA reads as TGTGCCAGCAGCCGAGGTTCGGAAAAACTGTTTTTT. Its protein product is CASSRGSEKLFF. The chain uses TRBV7-9 and TRBJ1-4, with D unclear. V was trimmed by 5 bases and J by 8 bases, leaving 9 bases between them. The CDR3 sequence is 12 residues long. Germline values: CDR1 SEHNR, CDR2 FQNEAQ (reference sequence). Based on the CDR3 plus reference TRBV7-9 and TRBJ1-4, the full variable domain is DTGVSQNPRHKITKRGQNVTFRCDPISEHNRLYWYRQTLGQGPEFLTYFQNEAQLEKSRLLSDRFSAERPKGSFSTLEIQRTEQGDSAMYLCASSRGSEKLFFGSGTQLSVL.

This chain links TRBV12-3 or TRBV12-4 with TRBJ1-1; D unclear. V dropped 6 bases and J dropped 10 bases, with 15 bases sitting between them. This CDR3 spans 12 amino acids. The CDR3 loop reads CASSREPRGAFF. The CDR3 DNA follows: TGTGCCAGCAGCCGAGAGCCCCGAGGAGCTTTCTTT.

This clonotype was seen a handful of times. The V gene is TRBV20-1, the J gene TRBJ2-3; 10 nucleotides match TRBD2. The CDR3 length is 16 residues. Germline V gives CDR1 DFQATT, CDR2 SNEGSKA (reference sequence). V was clipped by 7 bases and J by 4 bases; unmatched bases: 14. The CDR3 loop is CSEKVGTSDAPDTQYF. In nucleotides, the CDR3 is TGCAGTGAAAAGGTGGGGACTAGCGATGCCCCAGATACGCAGTATTTT.

This clonotype showed up just a few times. V is TRBV28 and J is TRBJ2-7; D gene ambiguous. This CDR3 is 15 amino acids long. Trimming stripped 3 bases from V and 2 bases from J, with 14 bases between. CDR1 and CDR2 (germline): MDHEN, SYDVKM. The CDR3 region has the DNA TGTGCCAGCAGTTTCCGAAAAGACGGCACCTACGAGCAGTACTTC. It encodes CASSFRKDGTYEQYF.

J is TRBJ2-7 and V is TRBV6-1; tentatively, D is TRBD2 (5 bases). V was cut by 1 base and J by 0 bases, with 13 bases left in between. Germline V lookup: CDR1 MNHNS, CDR2 SASEGT. The length of the CDR3 is 16 residues. CDR3 loop: CASSEGVRRSSYEQYF. As DNA, the CDR3 is TGTGCCAGCAGTGAAGGGGTACGGAGGAGCTCCTACGAGCAGTACTTC.

J is TRBJ2-1 and V is TRBV9, with 9 bases identical to TRBD2. This CDR3 has 16 residues. The J segment lost 2 bases and the V segment lost 0 bases, leaving 3 bases of the junction unmatched. Germline V lookup: CDR1 SGDLS, CDR2 YYNGEE. The CDR3 protein is CASSVESGRPYNEQFF. The CDR3 DNA follows: TGTGCCAGCAGCGTAGAGAGCGGGAGGCCCTACAATGAGCAGTTCTTC.

The chain combines TRBV4-2 with TRBJ2-3; unclear D gene. Germline CDR1 LGHNA, CDR2 YNFKEQ. V lost 0 bases, J lost 8 bases, and 18 bases lay in between. This CDR3 spans 16 amino acids. CDR3 DNA: TGTGCCAGCAGCCAAGATCTGGGCAGTTTAACTGGTACGCAGTATTTT. As protein: CASSQDLGSLTGTQYF.

This clonotype was observed at least ten times. This sequence joins TRBV6-1 and TRBJ1-1; D uncertain. Looked up from germline, CDR1 is MNHNS and CDR2 is SASEGT. The V and J ends lost 5 bases and 0 bases respectively, with 4 bases between them. The CDR3 has 12 residues. The CDR3 here is CASSWVNTEAFF. The DNA for the CDR3 is TGTGCCAGCAGTTGGGTGAACACTGAAGCTTTCTTT.

The chain has TRBV4-1 and TRBJ1-2, with D maybe TRBD1 (6 bases). The V end lost 0 bases, the J end lost 8 bases, and 13 bases lay between the germline ends. This CDR3 spans 14 amino acids. The germline CDR1 and CDR2 sequences are MGHRA and YSYEKL. The CDR3 DNA follows: TGCGCCAGCAGCCAAGATCAGGGGCAGGGAGGCTACACCTTC. Translation: CASSQDQGQGGYTF.

This clonotype occurred a few times. The V and J genes are TRBV24-1 and TRBJ2-5, with 11 nucleotides matching TRBD1. The CDR3 loop spans 15 amino acids. The germline CDR1 and CDR2 sequences are KGHDR and SFDVKD. Trimming took 9 bases from V and 5 from J; bases not matched to a gene: 10. The CDR3 bases are TGTGCCACCGGGGAGGACAGGGGGCCGTGGGAGACCCAGTACTTC. It yields the protein CATGEDRGPWETQYF.

Only a few counts were recorded for this clonotype. The V call is TRBV9, the J call TRBJ1-1, with 7 bases matching TRBD1. This CDR3 is 15 amino acids long. In germline, CDR1 is SGDLS, CDR2 YYNGEE. V shed 4 bases, J shed 1 base, and the junction held 7 bases outside the gene matches. CDR3 amino acids: CASSLETGTNTEAFF. The CDR3 DNA follows: TGTGCCAGCAGCCTTGAGACAGGGACGAACACTGAAGCTTTCTTT.

V usage is TRBV6-1 and J usage is TRBJ2-7, with no clear D. Trimming removed 2 bases from V and 3 bases from J, with 11 bases in between. This CDR3 spans 14 amino acids. CDR1 is MNHNS, CDR2 SASEGT, per germline. CDR3 DNA sequence: TGTGCCAGCAGTGAAATGGCCCAAATCTACGAGCAGTACTTC. Amino acids: CASSEMAQIYEQYF.

The chain couples TRBV20-1 to TRBJ2-1; the match to TRBD2 covers 11 bases. The CDR3 consists of 17 residues. Germline-derived CDR1 and CDR2 are DFQATT and SNEGSKA (reference sequence). V trimming: 1 base; J trimming: 5 bases; junction bases outside the gene matches: 10. In nucleotides, the CDR3 is TGCAGTGCTAGAGCTCTTACTAGCGGGGGCCTTAACAATGAGCAGTTCTTC. Translation: CSARALTSGGLNNEQFF.

The sample holds a few counts of this clonotype. The CDR3 sequence is CASSQEGTVPGELFF. DNA for the CDR3: TGCGCCAGCAGCCAGGAAGGGACGGTACCCGGGGAGCTGTTTTTT. The chain uses TRBV4-1 and TRBJ2-2; D is possibly TRBD1 or TRBD2 (5 bases each). Trimming cost V 3 bases and J 6 bases, with 14 bases left between them. The V gene's germline CDR1 is MGHRA and CDR2 YSYEKL. The CDR3 totals 15 residues.

V and J are TRBV2 and TRBJ1-2; D is unresolved. The V gene lost 4 bases and the J gene lost 4 bases, with 10 bases spanning the gap. The CDR3 has 13 residues. Germline V lookup: CDR1 SNHLY, CDR2 FYNNEI. The CDR3 sequence: CASSGHDLYGYTF. CDR3 DNA sequence: TGTGCCAGCAGTGGACACGATCTCTATGGCTACACCTTC.

V and J are TRBV11-2 and TRBJ2-3; 8 bases are a match to TRBD1. The V gene end was trimmed by 5 bases and the J gene end by 2 bases; junction bases not matched to a gene: 9. This CDR3 region has 16 residues. Germline values: CDR1 SGHAT, CDR2 FQNNGV. Here the CDR3 reads CASSHPGQGYTDTQYF. The CDR3 nucleotides read TGTGCCAGCAGCCATCCCGGACAGGGATACACAGATACGCAGTATTTT.

This clonotype has at least ten counts. The chain links TRBV12-3 or TRBV12-4 to TRBJ2-6, with 9 bases aligning to TRBD1. The CDR3 extends over 17 amino acids. With V trimmed by 3 bases and J by 2 bases, 5 bases remained unmatched. CDR3 DNA sequence: TGTGCCAGCAGTTTTTACAGGGGGCGAGCTGGGGCCAACGTCCTGACTTTC. It encodes CASSFYRGRAGANVLTF.

This clonotype was seen ten or more times. This rearrangement joins TRBV5-1 to TRBJ2-3, with D tentatively TRBD1 (6 bases). CDR1 is SGHRS and CDR2 is YFSETQ in the germline V gene. The CDR3 is 15 amino acids. The V and J ends lost 4 bases and 7 bases respectively, with 19 bases between them. The chain's CDR3 is CASSTTIGQSYTQYF. The CDR3 DNA follows: TGCGCCAGCAGCACCACAATTGGACAGTCCTATACGCAGTATTTT.

In its sample, this clonotype ranks as medium-sized. This chain connects TRBV5-1 to TRBJ2-7; D may be TRBD2 (5 bases). Trimming left V 4 bases short and J 0 bases short, with 11 bases between. Germline assignment: CDR1 SGHRS and CDR2 YFSETQ. The CDR3 runs 14 residues. CDR3 sequence: CASSNPRGSYEQYF. CDR3 in DNA: TGCGCCAGCAGCAACCCCCGGGGCTCCTACGAGCAGTACTTC.

The CDR3 sequence: CASTTDHGQGWKTQYF. CDR3 sequence (DNA): TGTGCCAGCACCACAGACCATGGACAGGGGTGGAAGACCCAGTACTTC. This rearrangement joins TRBV2 to TRBJ2-5, with 9 positions matching TRBD1. This CDR3 is 16 amino acids long. The junction had 15 bases not matched to a gene; V was cut back by 7 bases and J by 6 bases. The V gene's germline CDR1 is SNHLY and CDR2 FYNNEI.

The chain recombines TRBV6-4 with TRBJ2-2; D gene ambiguous. The CDR3 loop spans 13 amino acids. The V gene lost 5 bases and the J gene lost 4 bases, with 8 bases spanning the gap. The germline V gene has CDR1 MRHNA and CDR2 SNTAGT. The CDR3 DNA reads TGTGCCAGCAGTCCCACAGCCACCGGGGAGCTGTTTTTT. It encodes CASSPTATGELFF.